A single sample is the source of the 7 T cell receptor beta chains below, sequenced in a study of blood T cell repertoires in COVID-19. Sequencing was performed with immunoSEQ multiplex PCR; in TCRdb, only in-frame clones are kept and a portion is missing. The sample consists of about 400,000 clones, just over 85% of them appearing once. Source material: peripheral blood. These TCRs come from a young woman with active or convalescent COVID-19.

This clone came up once. The V gene is TRBV11-2, the J gene TRBJ2-2; no clear D gene. The CDR3 is made up of 17 amino acids. Germline CDR1 and CDR2: SGHAT and FQNNGV. Trimming took off 5 bases at V and 2 bases at J, with 18 bases between the two ends. The CDR3 protein is CASSPPPSSVNTGELFF. The CDR3 nucleotides read TGTGCCAGCAGCCCACCCCCTTCATCGGTAAACACCGGGGAGCTGTTTTTT.

The chain uses TRBV5-6 and TRBJ2-1; 8 positions match TRBD2. Trimming removed 1 base from V and 7 bases from J; junction bases left unmatched: 7. CDR1 SGHDT and CDR2 YYEEEE come from the germline V gene. The CDR3 length is 15 residues. The CDR3 DNA follows: TGTGCCAGCAGCTTGAAGGGACTAGGCGTAAATGAGCAGTTCTTC. Its translation: CASSLKGLGVNEQFF.

This rearrangement joins TRBV30 to TRBJ1-2; 9 nucleotides agree with TRBD1. V lost 4 bases, J lost 0 bases, and 12 bases stayed unmatched. There are 17 residues in the CDR3. Germline loops: CDR1 GTSNPN, CDR2 SVGIG (reference sequence). CDR3 in amino acids: CAWKTDRGVSANYGYTF. Written as DNA, the CDR3 is TGTGCCTGGAAAACGGACAGGGGAGTATCAGCTAACTATGGCTACACCTTC.

This clone has only a few counts. This CDR3 reads CASSQWRTRGGSGELFF. The CDR3 coding sequence is TGTGCCAGCAGCCAATGGCGGACTAGGGGGGGAAGCGGGGAGCTGTTTTTT. This rearrangement joins TRBV14 to TRBJ2-2; D possibly corresponds to TRBD2 (7 bases). V lost 2 bases to trimming and J lost 7 bases, with 20 bases between them. The CDR3 is 17 residues long. CDR1 is SGHDN and CDR2 is FVKESK in the germline V gene. Using reference TRBV14 and TRBJ2-2 for the parts outside the CDR3, the full variable domain is EAGVTQFPSHSVIEKGQTVTLRCDPISGHDNLYWYRRVMGKEIKFLLHFVKESKQDESGMPNNRFLAERTGGTYSTLKVQPAELEDSGVYFCASSQWRTRGGSGELFFGEGSRLTVL.

The rearrangement uses TRBV7-9 and TRBJ1-1; tentatively, D is TRBD1 (6 bases). The CDR3 has 13 amino acids. Looked up from germline, CDR1 is SEHNR and CDR2 is FQNEAQ (reference sequence). Trimming took off 6 bases at V and 1 base at J, with 9 bases between the two ends. DNA of the CDR3: TGTGCCAGCAGTAGAGGGGGGAACACTGAAGCTTTCTTT. It translates to CASSRGGNTEAFF.

The chain couples TRBV18 to TRBJ2-7; 9 bases are a match to TRBD1. CDR1 KGHSH and CDR2 LQKENI come from the germline V gene. The CDR3 runs to 15 residues. J gave up 3 bases and V 3 bases, and 6 bases lay outside the gene matches. The CDR3 reads CASSPGTGPNYEQYF. CDR3 DNA sequence: TGTGCCAGCTCACCTGGGACAGGGCCTAACTACGAGCAGTACTTC.

J is TRBJ1-5 and V is TRBV7-9; the D gene is possibly TRBD1 (6 bases). The ends were cut back, 1 base at V and 9 bases at J, with 10 bases in the middle. Germline V gene sequence: CDR1 SEHNR, CDR2 FQNEAQ (reference sequence). This CDR3 has 13 residues. The CDR3 bases are TGTGCCAGCAGCTTAGAAGGGGGATGGCCCCAGCATTTT. Amino acid sequence: CASSLEGGWPQHF.